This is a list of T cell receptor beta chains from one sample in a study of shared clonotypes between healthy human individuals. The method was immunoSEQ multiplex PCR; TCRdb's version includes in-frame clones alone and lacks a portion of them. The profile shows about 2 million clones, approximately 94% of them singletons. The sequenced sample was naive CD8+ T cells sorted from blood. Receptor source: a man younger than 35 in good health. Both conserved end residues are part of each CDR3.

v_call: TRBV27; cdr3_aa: CASSLGSGGHTEAFF
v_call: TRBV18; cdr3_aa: CASSPSEREVQETQYF
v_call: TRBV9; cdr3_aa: CASSVDRSLNTEAFF
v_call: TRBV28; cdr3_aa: CASRGLAGVVSYNEQFF
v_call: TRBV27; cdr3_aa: CASSHGQGANEKLFF
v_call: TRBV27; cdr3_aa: CASTITASGANVLTF
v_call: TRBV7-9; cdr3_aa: CASSIPGTGDNYGYTF
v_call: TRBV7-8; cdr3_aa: CASSPWGEFDEQYF
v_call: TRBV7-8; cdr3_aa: CASSEDRDSYEQYF
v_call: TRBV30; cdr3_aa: CAWSTDGNTEAFF
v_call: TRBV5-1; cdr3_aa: CARPGVLAGDQETQYF
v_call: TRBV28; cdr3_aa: CASSFPETGSSYNEQFF
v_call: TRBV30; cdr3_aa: CAWSVLRADGYTF
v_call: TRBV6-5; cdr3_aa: CASSYPTGMDTEAFF
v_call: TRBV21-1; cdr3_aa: CASTLRGPYEQYF
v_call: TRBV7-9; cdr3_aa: CASSLFGQANTGELFF
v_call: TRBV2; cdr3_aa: CASSGETGDNEQFF
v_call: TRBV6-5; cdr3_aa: CASRSGGFGNTIYF
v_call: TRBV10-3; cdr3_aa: CAVSGGDYNEQFF
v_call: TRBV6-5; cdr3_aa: CASSYPGGGNEQFF
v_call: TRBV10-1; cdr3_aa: CASSETGENLAVEQFF
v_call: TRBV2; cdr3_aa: CASSEGDRLAGELFF
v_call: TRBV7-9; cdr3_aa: CASSLSPSGNTIYF
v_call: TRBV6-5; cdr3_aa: CASSYSVYTGELFF
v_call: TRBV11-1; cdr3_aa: CASSFTGNTEAFF
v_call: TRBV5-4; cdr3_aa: CASSPGEMYEQYF
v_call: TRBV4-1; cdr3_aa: CASSQVPTGMIETQYF
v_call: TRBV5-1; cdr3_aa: CASSLQHSLNTEAFF
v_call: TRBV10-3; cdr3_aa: CAISATDRAPGDYEQYF
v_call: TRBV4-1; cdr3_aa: CASRMTLAGGSTDTQYF
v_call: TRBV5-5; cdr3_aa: CASSLAASSYEQYF
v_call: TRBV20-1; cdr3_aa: CTLGDGYEAFF
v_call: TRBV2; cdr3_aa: CASTPRDRDGLEQYF
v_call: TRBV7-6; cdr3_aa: CASSPWSSYNEQFF
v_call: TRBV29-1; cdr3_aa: CSVEEDVEAFF
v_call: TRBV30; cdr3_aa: CAWSLYGEGEWETQYF
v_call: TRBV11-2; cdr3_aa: CASSATVDSNQPQHF
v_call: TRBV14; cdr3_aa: CASSHGQGSRNTEAFF
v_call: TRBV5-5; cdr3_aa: CASSLGAARSYEQYF
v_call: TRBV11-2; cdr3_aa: CASSPGSGLGYEQYF
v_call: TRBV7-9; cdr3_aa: CASLADFSGNTIYF
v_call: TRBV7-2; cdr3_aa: CASSPSGSSYEQYF
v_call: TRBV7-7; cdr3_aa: CASSRHPGPSYEQYF
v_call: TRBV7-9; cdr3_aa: CASSLEGTGIGEQYF
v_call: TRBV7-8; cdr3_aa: CASSLVARQGLNTEAFF
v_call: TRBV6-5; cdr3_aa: CASSSSNPYEQYF
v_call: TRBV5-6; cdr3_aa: CASSLGVSYYSNQPQHF
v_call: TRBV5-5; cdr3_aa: CASSLLAGLAAYNEQFF
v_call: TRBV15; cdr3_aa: CATSRRGGDTGELFF